The rows below give T cell receptor beta chains drawn from one sample of a study of long-term antiretroviral therapy in people with HIV. Data came from immunoSEQ multiplex PCR; TCRdb stores just in-frame clones and leaves some out. The top ten clones hold over 8.5% of a sample with about 21,000 clones, about 80% of them seen once. The sample consisted of unsorted PBMCs, taken 4.1 years after starting antiretroviral therapy. All receptors derive from a woman in her thirties or forties with HIV. Both conserved end residues are part of each CDR3.

j_call	v_call	cdr3_aa
TRBJ2-7	TRBV7-9	CASSPRDRTYEQYF
TRBJ2-7	TRBV27	CASSKNSGRAEEQYF
TRBJ1-2	TRBV9	CASSVRTGPALNYGYTF
TRBJ2-7	TRBV7-2	CASSLGQGAAYEQYF
TRBJ2-1	TRBV15	CATSRDVETYNEQFF
TRBJ2-1	TRBV18	CASSPPPTLITISSYNEQFF
TRBJ2-1	TRBV7-6	CASSPGLAEYNEQFF
TRBJ2-7	TRBV6-5	CASSRAGDYEQYF
TRBJ2-2	TRBV2	CASSAWVVGTGELFF
TRBJ2-7	TRBV7-9	CASSPTTYEQYF